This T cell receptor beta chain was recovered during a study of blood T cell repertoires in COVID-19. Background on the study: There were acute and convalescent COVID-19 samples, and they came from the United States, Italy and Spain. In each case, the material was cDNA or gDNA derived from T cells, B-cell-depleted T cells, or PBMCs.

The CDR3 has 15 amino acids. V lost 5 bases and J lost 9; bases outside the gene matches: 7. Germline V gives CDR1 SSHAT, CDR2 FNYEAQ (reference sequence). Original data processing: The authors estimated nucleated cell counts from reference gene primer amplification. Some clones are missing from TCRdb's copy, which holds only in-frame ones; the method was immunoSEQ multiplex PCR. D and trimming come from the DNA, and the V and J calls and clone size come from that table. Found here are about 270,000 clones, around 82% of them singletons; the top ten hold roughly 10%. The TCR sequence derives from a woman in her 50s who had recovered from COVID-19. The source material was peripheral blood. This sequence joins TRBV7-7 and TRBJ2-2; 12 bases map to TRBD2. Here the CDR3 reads CASSPSSGGARELFF. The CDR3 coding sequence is TGTGCCAGCAGCCCTTCTAGCGGGGGGGCTAGGGAGCTGTTTTTT.